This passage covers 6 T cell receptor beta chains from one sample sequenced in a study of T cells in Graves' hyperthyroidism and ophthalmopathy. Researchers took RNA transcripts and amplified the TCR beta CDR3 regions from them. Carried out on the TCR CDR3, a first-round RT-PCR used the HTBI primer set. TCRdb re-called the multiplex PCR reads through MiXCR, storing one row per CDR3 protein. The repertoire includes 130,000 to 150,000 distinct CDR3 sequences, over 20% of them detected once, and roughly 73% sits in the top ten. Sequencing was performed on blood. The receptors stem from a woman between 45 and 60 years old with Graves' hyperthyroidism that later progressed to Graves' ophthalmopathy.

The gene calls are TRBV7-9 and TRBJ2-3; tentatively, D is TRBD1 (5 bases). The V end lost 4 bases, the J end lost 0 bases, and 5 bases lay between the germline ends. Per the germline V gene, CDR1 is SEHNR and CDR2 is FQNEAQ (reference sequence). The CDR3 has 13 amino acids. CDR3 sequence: CASSWGSTDTQYF. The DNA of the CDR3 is TGTGCCAGCAGCTGGGGCAGCACAGATACGCAGTATTTT.

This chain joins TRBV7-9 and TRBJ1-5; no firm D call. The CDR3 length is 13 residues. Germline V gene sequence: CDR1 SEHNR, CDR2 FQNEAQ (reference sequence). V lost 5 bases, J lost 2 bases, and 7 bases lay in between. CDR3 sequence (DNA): TGTGCCAGCAGCCGGGGAGGCAATCAGCCCCAGCATTTT. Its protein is CASSRGGNQPQHF.

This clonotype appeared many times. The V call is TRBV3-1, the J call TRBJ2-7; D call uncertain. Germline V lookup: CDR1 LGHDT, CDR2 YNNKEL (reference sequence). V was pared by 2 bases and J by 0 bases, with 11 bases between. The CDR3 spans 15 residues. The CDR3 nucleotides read TGTGCCAGCAGCCAATCGGACCGCTCCTCCTACGAGCAGTACTTC. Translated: CASSQSDRSSYEQYF.

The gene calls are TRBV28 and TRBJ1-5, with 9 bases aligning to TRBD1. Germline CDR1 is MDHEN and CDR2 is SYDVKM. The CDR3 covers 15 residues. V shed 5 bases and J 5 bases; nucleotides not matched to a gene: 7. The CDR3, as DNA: TGTGCCAGCAGTGGGGGGACAGGGTGGGATCAGCCCCAGCATTTT. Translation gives CASSGGTGWDQPQHF.

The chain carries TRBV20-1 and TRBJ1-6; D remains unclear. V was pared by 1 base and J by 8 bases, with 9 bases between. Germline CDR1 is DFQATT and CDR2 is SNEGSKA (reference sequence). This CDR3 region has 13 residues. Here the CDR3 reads CSARVAGDSPLHF. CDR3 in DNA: TGCAGTGCTAGAGTAGCTGGAGATTCACCCCTCCACTTT.

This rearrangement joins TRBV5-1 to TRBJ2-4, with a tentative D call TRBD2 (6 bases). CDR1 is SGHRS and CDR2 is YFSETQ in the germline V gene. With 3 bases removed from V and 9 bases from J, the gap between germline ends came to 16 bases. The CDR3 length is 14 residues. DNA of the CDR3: TGCGCCAGCAGCTCGCGGGATCCGTTTGGCATTCAGTACTTC. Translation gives CASSSRDPFGIQYF.